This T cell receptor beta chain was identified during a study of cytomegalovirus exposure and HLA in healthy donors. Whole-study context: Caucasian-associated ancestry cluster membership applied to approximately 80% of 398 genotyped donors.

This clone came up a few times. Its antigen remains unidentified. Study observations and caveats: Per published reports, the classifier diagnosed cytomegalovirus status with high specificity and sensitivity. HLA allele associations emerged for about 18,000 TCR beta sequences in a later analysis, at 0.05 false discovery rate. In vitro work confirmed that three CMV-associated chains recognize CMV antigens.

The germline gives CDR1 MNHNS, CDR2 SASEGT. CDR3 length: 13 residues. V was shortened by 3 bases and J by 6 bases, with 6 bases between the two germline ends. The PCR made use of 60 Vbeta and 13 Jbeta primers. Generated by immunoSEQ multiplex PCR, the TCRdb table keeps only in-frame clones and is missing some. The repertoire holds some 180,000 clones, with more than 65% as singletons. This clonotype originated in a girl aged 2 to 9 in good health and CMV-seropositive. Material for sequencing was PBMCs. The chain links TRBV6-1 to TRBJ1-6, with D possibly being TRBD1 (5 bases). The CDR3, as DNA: TGTGCCAGCAGTGAGGGGCTTAATTCACCCCTCCACTTT. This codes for CASSEGLNSPLHF.